The entry that follows covers one T cell receptor beta chain sequence. Its antigen has not been determined. No much larger clonotype is one base removed from it; base qualities were not supplied. The method behind the library was the immunoSEQ multiplex PCR assay. TCRdb took over this immuneACCESS table, retaining in-frame rearrangements with V and J assigned. Such tables are incomplete; in checked studies, under half of the missing clones stem from an unresolved V gene, and the remainder is unexplained. Here the sample has roughly 44,000 clones; about 72% occur a single time. Around 10% of the sample rests with the top ten. This sample is part of a study of radiotherapy plus CTLA-4 blockade in lung cancer (dated by TCRdb to about 2018). Regarding the complete study: Objective responses were observed in 18% of enrolled patients, and disease control was achieved in roughly 30%.

Focal radiation therapy combined with CTLA-4 blockade (ipilimumab) was tested in patients with chemo-refractory metastatic non-small-cell lung cancer. CDR1 and CDR2 are drawn from the germline V gene (reference sequence): GTSNPN, SVGIG. V and J are truncated by 3 bases and 2 bases respectively, leaving an intervening sequence of 14 bases. Inclusive of the bounding cysteine and phenylalanine, the CDR3 is 14 residues long. Here the CDR3 DNA is all that survives: 42 bases in frame from base 1. Results the study describes overall, beyond this receptor: Early dynamic changes in blood T cell clones, together with increased serum interferon-beta after radiation, were reported as the strongest predictors of response. After treatment with radiotherapy and ipilimumab, TCR clones that originated in tumors expanded in peripheral blood.

This sample comprised peripheral blood, obtained from a patient treated with radiotherapy plus ipilimumab. The TCR sequence derives from a human donor with non-small cell lung cancer who had stable disease on radiotherapy plus ipilimumab. This sequence uses TRBV30 and TRBJ2-7; possibly the D gene is TRBD1, per 6 matching bases. The DNA sequence reads TGTGCCTGGAGACTACAGGGAGCAGCCTACGAGCAGTACTTC. This sequence encodes CAWRLQGAAYEQYF.